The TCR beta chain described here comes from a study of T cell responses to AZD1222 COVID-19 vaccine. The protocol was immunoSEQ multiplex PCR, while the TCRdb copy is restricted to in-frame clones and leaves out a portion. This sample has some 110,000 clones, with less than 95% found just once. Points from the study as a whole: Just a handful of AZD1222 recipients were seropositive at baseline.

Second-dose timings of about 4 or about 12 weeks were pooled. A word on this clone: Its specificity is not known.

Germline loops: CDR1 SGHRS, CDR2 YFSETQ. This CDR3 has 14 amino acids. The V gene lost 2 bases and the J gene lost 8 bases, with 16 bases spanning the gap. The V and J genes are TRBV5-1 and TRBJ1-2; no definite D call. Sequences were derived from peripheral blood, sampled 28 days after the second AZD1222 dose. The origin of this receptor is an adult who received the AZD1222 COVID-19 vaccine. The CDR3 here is CASSFEGRSFGYTF. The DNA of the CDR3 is TGCGCCAGCAGCTTCGAAGGGAGGAGTTTCGGCTACACCTTC.